Listed below are T cell receptor beta chains from one sample, sequenced in a study of regulatory T cells in long-lasting Graves disease. Using its own MiXCR run on the multiplex PCR reads, TCRdb lists one record per CDR3 protein. The table includes a few hundred thousand distinct CDR3 sequences, around 20% detected once. Sequencing used peripheral blood mononuclear cells (PBMCs), obtained when the disease was refractory, from a patient treated with antithyroid drugs. All receptors come from a female donor with Graves disease. The CDR3 runs from the conserved cysteine through the conserved F or W. Each record gives: V gene, D gene, J gene, clone size, CDR3 DNA, CDR3 protein. D genes are given only for firm matches. Clone size is shown for a subset of rows, as once, few, many or a class of expanded clone.

V: TRBV6-2/TRBV6-3; D: .; J: TRBJ1-2; size: many; DNA: TGTGCCAGCAGCGCCGGGACACTGAACGGCTACACCTTC; CDR3: CASSAGTLNGYTF
V: TRBV5-1; D: .; J: TRBJ2-5; size: .; DNA: TGCGCCAGCAGCTTGGTCGAACAGTCCAACAAAGAGACCCAGTACTTC; CDR3: CASSLVEQSNKETQYF
V: TRBV7-9; D: TRBD1; J: TRBJ1-2; size: many; DNA: TGTGCCAGCAGCACCGACAGGGTAGTTTTGCGTGGCTACACCTTC; CDR3: CASSTDRVVLRGYTF
V: TRBV7-2; D: .; J: TRBJ2-3; size: .; DNA: TGTGCCAGCAGCTCCCCCCGGGGGACAGATACGCAGTATTTT; CDR3: CASSSPRGTDTQYF
V: TRBV11-3; D: .; J: TRBJ2-2; size: many; DNA: TGTGCCAGCAGCTTCGTTAGCACCGGGGAGCTGTTTTTT; CDR3: CASSFVSTGELFF
V: TRBV7-2; D: TRBD2; J: TRBJ2-7; size: many; DNA: TGTGCCAGCAGCTTAAAAGCGGGAGACCCCTACGAGCAGTACTTC; CDR3: CASSLKAGDPYEQYF
V: TRBV28; D: .; J: TRBJ2-2; size: .; DNA: TGTGCCAGCAGTTTAGATTGGAGGGAGTGGAACACCGGGGAGCTGTTTTTT; CDR3: CASSLDWREWNTGELFF
V: TRBV3-1; D: TRBD1; J: TRBJ2-2; size: .; DNA: TGTGCCAGCAGCCAGGACCCGGGACAGGGGAACACCGGGGAGCTGTTTTTT; CDR3: CASSQDPGQGNTGELFF
V: TRBV30; D: .; J: TRBJ1-4; size: many; DNA: TGTGCCTGGAGCGGCAGTTGGACCTCGGGAGAAAAACTGTTTTTT; CDR3: CAWSGSWTSGEKLFF
V: TRBV20-1; D: TRBD2; J: TRBJ2-7; size: .; DNA: TGCAGTGCTAGAAGGGCGGGAGCCTACGAGCAGTACTTC; CDR3: CSARRAGAYEQYF
V: TRBV24-1; D: TRBD2; J: TRBJ2-1; size: .; DNA: TGTGCCACCAGTGGCCGCAATAGCGGGAGGGCCTACAATGAGCAGTTCTTC; CDR3: CATSGRNSGRAYNEQFF
V: TRBV6-2/TRBV6-3; D: .; J: TRBJ2-7; size: .; DNA: TGTGCCAGCAGTTACCTCCAGGGGGGCGAGCAGTACTTC; CDR3: CASSYLQGGEQYF
V: TRBV12-3/TRBV12-4; D: .; J: TRBJ2-3; size: .; DNA: TGTGCCAGCAATTTGATCGGGCGGGACACAGATACGCAGTATTTT; CDR3: CASNLIGRDTDTQYF
V: TRBV2; D: .; J: TRBJ1-6; size: many; DNA: TGTGCCAGCAGTGGGGCAGTTAATTCACCCCTCCACTTT; CDR3: CASSGAVNSPLHF
V: TRBV5-6; D: TRBD1; J: TRBJ1-5; size: .; DNA: TGTGCCAGCAGCTTGAGGCTTGGGGAACAGGGGGCCAGAGGCAATCAGCCCCAGCATTTT; CDR3: CASSLRLGEQGARGNQPQHF
V: TRBV2; D: TRBD2; J: TRBJ2-5; size: many; DNA: TGTGCCAGCGGGGGGACTAGCGGGAGAGAAGAGACCCAGTACTTC; CDR3: CASGGTSGREETQYF
V: TRBV28; D: .; J: TRBJ1-2; size: many; DNA: TGTGCCAGCAGTTTATCGGACTATGGCTACACCTTC; CDR3: CASSLSDYGYTF
V: TRBV5-5; D: TRBD2; J: TRBJ2-7; size: many; DNA: TGTGCCAGCAGCTTGGGCCTAGCGGGAAGGTACTACGAGCAGTACTTC; CDR3: CASSLGLAGRYYEQYF
V: TRBV30; D: TRBD1; J: TRBJ1-1; size: few; DNA: TGTGCCTGGAGGAGAGGACAGGCTCTCACTGAAGCTTTCTTT; CDR3: CAWRRGQALTEAFF
V: TRBV15; D: .; J: TRBJ1-1; size: many; DNA: TGTGCCACCAGCAGAGATAAGGGAGCGAACACTGAAGCTTTCTTT; CDR3: CATSRDKGANTEAFF
V: TRBV6-2/TRBV6-3; D: .; J: TRBJ2-5; size: few; DNA: TGTGCCAGCAGTTACGACCCCATCCTCGGGGAGACCCAGTACTTC; CDR3: CASSYDPILGETQYF
V: TRBV15; D: .; J: TRBJ2-4; size: many; DNA: TGTGCCACCAGCAGGGTACAGGGACCTCAAAACATTCAGTACTTC; CDR3: CATSRVQGPQNIQYF
V: TRBV28; D: TRBD1; J: TRBJ2-5; size: many; DNA: TGTGCCAGCAGCCCGACAGGGGAGACCCAGTACTTC; CDR3: CASSPTGETQYF
V: TRBV28; D: TRBD2; J: TRBJ2-7; size: many; DNA: TGTGCCAGCAGCCGACTAGCGGAGCCCTACGAGCAGTACTTC; CDR3: CASSRLAEPYEQYF
V: TRBV20-1; D: .; J: TRBJ1-2; size: many; DNA: TGCAGTGCTAGAGAGAGCTACACCTTC; CDR3: CSARESYTF
V: TRBV29-1; D: TRBD1; J: TRBJ2-3; size: once; DNA: TGCAGCGCCGGCCGGGACAGGGGCACAGATACGCAGTATTTT; CDR3: CSAGRDRGTDTQYF
V: TRBV27; D: TRBD1; J: TRBJ1-2; size: .; DNA: TGTGCCAGCAGTTCCCGGACAGGGGGCTATGGCTACACCTTC; CDR3: CASSSRTGGYGYTF
V: TRBV28; D: .; J: TRBJ1-6; size: many; DNA: TGTGCCAGCAGTTCCCCCGGCCACTTCGATCCCCTCCACTTT; CDR3: CASSSPGHFDPLHF
V: TRBV5-8; D: .; J: TRBJ2-2; size: .; DNA: TGTGCCAGCAGCTTTGCGGACCGGAACACCGGGGAGCTGTTTTTT; CDR3: CASSFADRNTGELFF
V: TRBV10-3; D: .; J: TRBJ2-7; size: many; DNA: TGTGCCATCAGTGAGTACGGGAGACAGGTAGCCTACGAGCAGTACTTC; CDR3: CAISEYGRQVAYEQYF
V: TRBV2; D: TRBD1; J: TRBJ1-6; size: many; DNA: TGTGCCAGCAGTGGGACAGGGCCCGGTTCACCCCTCCACTTT; CDR3: CASSGTGPGSPLHF
V: TRBV7-8; D: .; J: TRBJ2-1; size: .; DNA: TGTGCCAGCAGCTTAGCGCAATGGAGCTCCTACAATGAGCAGTTCTTC; CDR3: CASSLAQWSSYNEQFF
V: TRBV7-9; D: .; J: TRBJ1-4; size: many; DNA: TGTGCCAGCAGCTTTGGCAGTGGCGGAACTAATGAAAAACTGTTTTTT; CDR3: CASSFGSGGTNEKLFF
V: TRBV6-1; D: TRBD2; J: TRBJ2-2; size: few; DNA: TGTGCCAGCGGAATCACGTCAGGGAGGGCCGGGGAGCTGTTTTTT; CDR3: CASGITSGRAGELFF
V: TRBV28; D: .; J: TRBJ2-1; size: .; DNA: TGTGCCAGCAGTTACGGAGACCAGGGCGGCAATGAGCAGTTCTTC; CDR3: CASSYGDQGGNEQFF
V: TRBV25-1; D: .; J: TRBJ2-2; size: .; DNA: TGTGCCAGTACGAGGGGGAGTGAGACCGGGGAGCTGTTTTTT; CDR3: CASTRGSETGELFF
V: TRBV27; D: TRBD1; J: TRBJ1-1; size: many; DNA: TGTGCCAGCAGAAAAGGACAGGGATGGACTGAAGCTTTCTTT; CDR3: CASRKGQGWTEAFF